This passage covers 29 T cell receptor beta chains from one sample sequenced in a study of read filtering for tumor transcriptome and immune sequencing. Molecular barcoded adaptors covering alpha/delta and beta/gamma chains were used on approximately 400 ng RNA. Via MiXCR, TCRdb re-called the reads, giving one row per CDR3 protein. The data hold several thousand distinct CDR3 sequences, with about a quarter observed a single time. The sample was a population of CD138-negative cells sorted from bone marrow. Every receptor here comes from a donor aged 40 or over with multiple myeloma.

The chain joins TRBV20-1 to TRBJ1-1; D is perhaps TRBD1 (6 bases). V was clipped by 5 bases and J by 0 bases, with 10 bases between them. The germline V gene encodes CDR1 DFQATT and CDR2 SNEGSKA (reference sequence). The CDR3 is made up of 13 amino acids. The CDR3 loop reads CSARDNMNTEAFF. CDR3 sequence (DNA): TGCAGTGCTCGGGACAACATGAACACTGAAGCTTTCTTT.

This clonotype came up many times. The chain links TRBV9 to TRBJ2-1; TRBD2 matches at 7 bases. CDR3 length: 15 amino acids. The germline gives CDR1 SGDLS, CDR2 YYNGEE. J gave up 7 bases and V 3 bases, and 10 bases lay outside the gene matches. Here the CDR3 reads CASSAATGTKNEQFF. CDR3 in DNA: TGTGCCAGCAGCGCCGCGACCGGGACTAAGAATGAGCAGTTCTTC.

This clonotype was counted ten times or more. The chain links TRBV20-1 to TRBJ2-6; D is unresolved. CDR1 and CDR2 from the germline V gene are DFQATT and SNEGSKA (reference sequence). V dropped 4 bases and J dropped 0 bases, with 10 bases sitting between them. The CDR3 runs to 15 residues. CDR3 region: CSATPQVSGANVLTF. The CDR3, as DNA: TGCAGTGCTACGCCCCAGGTCTCTGGGGCCAACGTCCTGACTTTC.

Regarding this clonotype: A junction end diverges from the germline sequence, so it may reflect a read error. This sequence joins TRBV4-1 and TRBJ1-1; D gene ambiguous. Germline CDR1 is MGHRA and CDR2 is YSYEKL. The CDR3 is 14 residues long. In DNA, the CDR3 is TGCGTCAGCAGCCAGAAAGACGGGGTACTTGAAGCTTTCTTT. Translated: CVSSQKDGVLEAFF.

This clonotype was seen many times. The CDR3 nucleotides are TGTGCCAGCAGTTTTAGTGCAGATACGCAGTATTTT. It is translated as CASSFSADTQYF. The chain employs TRBV12-3 or TRBV12-4 and TRBJ2-3; D gene uncertain. This CDR3 comprises 12 residues. V was pared by 3 bases and J by 4 bases, with 5 bases between.

Regarding this clonotype: A far larger clone differs by one base, so this is likely a read error. The V and J genes are TRBV12-3 or TRBV12-4 and TRBJ2-1, with TRBD1 as a possible D gene (6 bases). The CDR3 runs to 15 residues. DNA for the CDR3: TGTGCCAGCAGTCCAGACAGGAGCTCCTACAATAAGCAGTTCTTC. Encoded protein: CASSPDRSSYNKQFF.

This clonotype is deemed medium-sized. The rearrangement links TRBV29-1 to TRBJ2-7, with 7 bases aligning to TRBD2. V lost 3 bases and J lost 0; bases outside the gene matches: 14. The CDR3 runs 17 residues. From germline, CDR1 is SQVTM and CDR2 ANQGSEA. CDR3 sequence reads: CSVEKYGGSPSSYEQYF. Here the CDR3 DNA reads TGCAGCGTTGAGAAGTACGGCGGGAGTCCCAGCTCCTACGAGCAGTACTTC.

By share, this clonotype counts as medium-sized. J is TRBJ2-1 and V is TRBV3-1; D is possibly TRBD1 (6 bases). The CDR3 sequence is 14 residues long. CDR1 and CDR2 (germline): LGHDT, YNNKEL (reference sequence). The V end was cut by 0 bases, the J end by 7 bases, with 10 bases between. CDR3 loop: CASSQEGGDNEQFF. The CDR3 nucleotides are TGTGCCAGCAGCCAAGAAGGGGGTGATAATGAGCAGTTCTTC.

This clonotype was detected ten times or more. This chain links TRBV6-5 with TRBJ1-1; TRBD1 aligns across 9 bases. Germline V gives CDR1 MNHEY, CDR2 SVGAGI. The CDR3 is 13 residues long. With V trimmed by 6 bases and J by 4 bases, 3 bases remained unmatched. The CDR3 protein is CASRTQGATEAFF. The CDR3 coding sequence is TGTGCCAGCAGGACACAGGGGGCCACTGAAGCTTTCTTT.

In its sample, this clonotype was seen many times. The chain joins TRBV30 to TRBJ2-2; 7 bases fit TRBD2. V lost 4 bases, J lost 1 base, and 0 bases stayed unmatched. Germline CDR1 is GTSNPN and CDR2 is SVGIG (reference sequence). This CDR3 comprises 13 residues. CDR3 sequence reads: CAWTSGNTGELFF. CDR3 DNA sequence: TGTGCCTGGACTAGCGGGAACACCGGGGAGCTGTTTTTT. Filled out from reference TRBV30 and TRBJ2-2, the complete variable domain reads SQTIHQWPATLVQPVGSPLSLECTVEGTSNPNLYWYRQAAGRGLQLLFYSVGIGQISSEVPQNLSASRPQDRQFILSSKKLLLSDSGFYLCAWTSGNTGELFFGEGSRLTVL.

This clonotype was found many times. The chain's CDR3 is CASSSWDSTDTQYF. CDR3 DNA sequence: TGTGCCAGCAGTTCATGGGACAGCACAGATACGCAGTATTTT. The gene calls are TRBV28 and TRBJ2-3; D possibly uses TRBD1 or TRBD2 (5 bases each). CDR1 is MDHEN and CDR2 is SYDVKM in the germline V gene. Trimming shortened V by 4 bases and J by 0 bases, and 8 bases separated the two germline ends. The CDR3 extends over 14 amino acids. Variable domain in full (rest from reference TRBV28 and TRBJ2-3): DVKVTQSSRYLVKRTGEKVFLECVQDMDHENMFWYRQDPGLGLRLIYFSYDVKMKEKGDIPEGYSVSREKKERFSLILESASTNQTSMYLCASSSWDSTDTQYFGPGTRLTVL.

This clonotype was found a few times. Possible read error: a much larger clone is one base away. The genes are TRBV20-1 and TRBJ1-1; a weak D match, TRBD1 (5 bases). The CDR3 has 14 amino acids. With 1 base removed from V and 5 bases from J, the gap between germline ends came to 14 bases. CDR1 and CDR2 from the germline V gene are DFQATT and SNEGSKA (reference sequence). The CDR3 protein is CSARGDGEGTEAFF. CDR3 coding DNA: TGCAGTGCTAGAGGGGACGGGGAGGGAACTGAAGCTTTCTTT.

This clonotype was counted ten times or more. J is TRBJ2-1 and V is TRBV9; D is possibly TRBD1 or TRBD2 (6 bases each). V lost 4 bases and J 5 bases, leaving 19 bases between the germline ends. The CDR3 is 16 residues long. The germline V gene has CDR1 SGDLS and CDR2 YYNGEE. CDR3 sequence reads: CASSPYGWGDNNEQFF. DNA for the CDR3: TGTGCCAGCAGCCCGTATGGGTGGGGGGACAACAATGAGCAGTTCTTC. Variable domain in full (rest from reference TRBV9 and TRBJ2-1): DSGVTQTPKHLITATGQRVTLRCSPRSGDLSVYWYQQSLDQGLQFLIQYYNGEERAKGNILERFSAQQFPDLHSELNLSSLELGDSALYFCASSPYGWGDNNEQFFGPGTRLTVL.

At least ten counts were recorded for this clonotype. The chain carries TRBV5-6 and TRBJ1-5, with no clear D. Deletions cut 3 bases from V and 3 bases from J, with 10 bases between. CDR1 is SGHDT and CDR2 is YYEEEE in the germline V gene. The CDR3 consists of 14 residues. Here the CDR3 DNA reads TGTGCCAGCAGCTCGAGAGGAGCCAATCAGCCCCAGCATTTT. Translating gives CASSSRGANQPQHF.

This clonotype was found many times. The V gene is TRBV14, the J gene TRBJ2-2; 13 bases are a match to TRBD2. CDR1 and CDR2 from the germline V gene are SGHDN and FVKESK. The CDR3 is 20 amino acids. V lost 1 base to trimming and J lost 0 bases; unmatched junction nucleotides: 8. CDR3 DNA sequence: TGTGCCAGCAGCCAAGGATTATGGACTAGCGGGAGCACGAACACCGGGGAGCTGTTTTTT. It codes for CASSQGLWTSGSTNTGELFF.

A remark on this clonotype: The likely explanation is a read error, given a far larger clone one base away. The chain uses TRBV20-1 and TRBJ2-4; 10 positions agree with TRBD2. CDR1 and CDR2 from the germline V gene are DFQATT and SNEGSKA (reference sequence). CDR3 length equals 14 residues. V trimming: 5 bases; J trimming: 13 bases; junction bases outside the gene matches: 14. The CDR3 coding sequence is TGCAGTGCTCCCAGCGGGAGGGGGATTTGGGAGCAGTACTTC. The encoded protein is CSAPSGRGIWEQYF.

Many counts were recorded for this clonotype. The chain has TRBV7-8 and TRBJ2-6; 8 bases map to TRBD1. This CDR3 is 19 amino acids long. Trimming removed 0 bases from V and 3 bases from J; junction bases left unmatched: 10. Germline-derived CDR1 and CDR2 are SGHVS and FQNEAQ. CDR3 DNA: TGTGCCAGCAGCTTAGCGCCTGAGACAGGGGTGTTTGGGGCCAACGTCCTGACTTTC. Translating gives CASSLAPETGVFGANVLTF.

This clonotype has a count of ten or more. The chain has TRBV6-2 or TRBV6-3 and TRBJ2-7; D gene unclear. V was shortened by 6 bases and J by 3 bases, with 12 bases between the two germline ends. CDR3 length: 13 amino acids. Germline V gene lookup returns CDR1 MNHEY and CDR2 SVGEGT. This CDR3 is CASRQTTNYEQYF. The DNA of the CDR3 is TGTGCCAGCAGGCAAACCACAAACTACGAGCAGTACTTC.

This clonotype was observed a few times. V gene TRBV4-2 combines with J gene TRBJ2-1; 9 bases line up with TRBD2. This CDR3 region has 14 residues. Germline values: CDR1 LGHNA, CDR2 YNFKEQ. The V gene end was trimmed by 8 bases and the J gene end by 9 bases; junction bases not matched to a gene: 11. Written as DNA, the CDR3 is TGTGCCAGCCAAGATGTAGGACTAGCGTCTGAGCAGTTCTTC. Amino acid sequence: CASQDVGLASEQFF.

J is TRBJ1-1 and V is TRBV5-1; D is unclear. The CDR3 is 15 residues long. V was pared by 2 bases and J by 8 bases, with 19 bases between. The germline CDR1 and CDR2 sequences are SGHRS and YFSETQ. Here the CDR3 reads CASSFWEGMNIEAFF. The CDR3 coding sequence is TGCGCCAGCAGCTTTTGGGAAGGGATGAACATCGAAGCTTTCTTT.

This clonotype has at least ten counts. A much larger clone is a single base away; this may be a read error. The chain carries TRBV5-6 and TRBJ2-3; either TRBD1 or TRBD2 may fit D (5 bases each). The V gene's germline CDR1 is SGHDT and CDR2 YYEEEE. This CDR3 is 15 amino acids long. The chain's CDR3 is CANSYRTLEGDTQYF. CDR3 sequence (DNA): TGTGCCAACAGCTACCGGACCCTCGAGGGGGATACGCAGTATTTT.

This clonotype is labeled medium-sized. The DNA of the CDR3 is TGCAGTGGAACTAGCGGGGGCTACGAGCAGTACTTC. As protein: CSGTSGGYEQYF. This chain joins TRBV20-1 and TRBJ2-7; TRBD2 matches at 11 bases. CDR1 and CDR2 (germline): DFQATT, SNEGSKA (reference sequence). The CDR3 sequence is 12 residues long. With 7 bases clipped from V and 3 bases from J, the junction kept 2 bases outside the gene matches.

Comment on this clonotype: At one of its ends the junction is not consistent with the germline gene, which may arise from a read error. This rearrangement joins TRBV30 to TRBJ2-1, with D possibly called TRBD1 or TRBD2 (6 bases each). In germline, CDR1 is GTSNPN, CDR2 SVGIG (reference sequence). The CDR3 consists of 14 residues. For the CDR3, the DNA is TGTGCCTGGAGTCGGGCCTCCGGGGGCGATGATCAGTTCTTC. Translated, it gives CAWSRASGGDDQFF.

This clonotype was counted a few times. A far larger clone is just one base off, so this is likely a read error. No conserved phenylalanine or tryptophan is present at the end of the CDR3, so a read error is the likely explanation. J is TRBJ2-1 and V is TRBV5-6; D unclear. The CDR3 runs 14 residues. CDR1 is SGHDT, CDR2 YYEEEE, per germline. The ends were cut back, 0 bases at V and 2 bases at J, with 6 bases in the middle. The CDR3 reads CASSLDGAYNEQFL. CDR3 DNA: TGTGCCAGCAGCTTGGATGGGGCCTACAATGAGCAGTTCCTC.

This clonotype showed up many times. The genes are TRBV15 and TRBJ2-2; 7 positions match TRBD1. The CDR3 length is 17 residues. The trim removed 8 bases at V and 4 bases at J, leaving 16 bases unmatched. The germline CDR1 and CDR2 sequences are LNHNV and YYDKDF (reference sequence). The CDR3 DNA sequence: TGTGCCACCGGGGGATCTGGACAGGTTCGTGGCACCGGGGAGCTGTTTTTT. This sequence encodes CATGGSGQVRGTGELFF.

This clonotype is medium-sized by share. The chain uses TRBV5-1 and TRBJ1-1; 9 bases line up with TRBD1. Per germline, CDR1 SGHRS and CDR2 YFSETQ. Trimming at V came to 4 bases and at J to 6 bases, leaving 7 bases not matched to a gene. There are 14 residues in the CDR3. DNA of the CDR3: TGCGCCAGCAGCCCGGACAGGGGTTCTCCTGAAGCTTTCTTT. Its translation: CASSPDRGSPEAFF.

Remarks on this clonotype: A much larger clone differs by one base, so this may be a read error. The chain combines TRBV7-9 with TRBJ1-5; unclear D gene. Germline loops: CDR1 SEHNR, CDR2 FQNEAQ (reference sequence). This CDR3 has 12 amino acids. Trimming removed 5 bases at V and 5 bases at J, with 7 bases between. Here the CDR3 reads CASSREYQPQHF. The CDR3, as DNA: TGTGCCAGCAGCCGTGAATATCAGCCCCAGCATTTT.

Comments on this clonotype: A far larger clone is only one base removed, so a read error is likely. The V call is TRBV6-5, the J call TRBJ2-1; D unclear. V gave up 0 bases and J gave up 10 bases, with 10 bases separating them. Germline CDR1 and CDR2: MNHEY and SVGAGI. This CDR3 spans 13 amino acids. The CDR3 spells CASSYSGDDEQFF. The CDR3 DNA reads TGTGCCAGCAGTTACTCGGGTGATGACGAGCAGTTCTTC.

On this clonotype: A read error likely explains this, since a far larger clone differs by one base. This chain links TRBV6-5 with TRBJ2-1, with TRBD1 matching over 7 bases. Germline-derived CDR1 and CDR2 are MNHEY and SVGAGI. This CDR3 has 16 residues. V gave up 4 bases and J gave up 2 bases; unmatched junction bases: 8. The CDR3 loop reads CASSSGWGQPYNEQFF. The CDR3 DNA follows: TGTGCCAGCAGTTCCGGGTGGGGACAGCCCTACAATGAGCAGTTCTTC.